This TCR beta chain appears in the sequencing data of a study of blood T cell repertoires in COVID-19. TCRdb keeps only in-frame clones here, not all; method: immunoSEQ multiplex PCR. Of around 50,000 clones listed, about four fifths are singletons. Material for sequencing was peripheral blood. This clonotype was obtained from a man older than 75 with COVID-19, enrolled during active disease.

CDR3 bases: TGTGCCTGGAGCGCCTCGACAGGGGGCGTTTTGAGTGGGGAAAAACTGTTTTTT. It is translated as CAWSASTGGVLSGEKLFF. The chain links TRBV30 to TRBJ1-4, with 10 bases that match TRBD1. Per germline, CDR1 GTSNPN and CDR2 SVGIG (reference sequence). Trimming removed 3 bases from V and 8 bases from J; junction bases left unmatched: 18. The CDR3 has 18 amino acids.